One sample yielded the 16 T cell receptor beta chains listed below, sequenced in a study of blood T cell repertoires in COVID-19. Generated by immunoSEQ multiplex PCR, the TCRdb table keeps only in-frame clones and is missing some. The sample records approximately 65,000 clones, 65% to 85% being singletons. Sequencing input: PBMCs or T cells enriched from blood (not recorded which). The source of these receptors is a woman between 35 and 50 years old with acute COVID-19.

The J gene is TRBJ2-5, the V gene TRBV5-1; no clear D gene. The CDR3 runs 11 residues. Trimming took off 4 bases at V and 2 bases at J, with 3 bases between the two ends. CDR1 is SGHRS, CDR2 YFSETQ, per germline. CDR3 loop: CASSIQETQYF. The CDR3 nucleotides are TGCGCCAGCAGCATACAAGAGACCCAGTACTTC.

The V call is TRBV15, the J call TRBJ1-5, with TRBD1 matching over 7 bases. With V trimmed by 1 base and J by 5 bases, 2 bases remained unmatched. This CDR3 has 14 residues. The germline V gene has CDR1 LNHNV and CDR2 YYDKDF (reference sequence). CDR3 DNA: TGTGCCACCAGCAGAGCGACAGGGCATCAGCCCCAGCATTTT. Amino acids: CATSRATGHQPQHF.

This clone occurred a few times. The CDR3 sequence: CASSLGVGGQETQYF. CDR3 in DNA: TGTGCCAGCAGCTTAGGGGTCGGGGGGCAAGAGACCCAGTACTTC. The chain joins TRBV7-8 to TRBJ2-5, with 7 bases that match TRBD2. J gave up 2 bases and V 1 base, and 4 bases lay outside the gene matches. CDR3 length equals 15 residues. Germline values: CDR1 SGHVS, CDR2 FQNEAQ.

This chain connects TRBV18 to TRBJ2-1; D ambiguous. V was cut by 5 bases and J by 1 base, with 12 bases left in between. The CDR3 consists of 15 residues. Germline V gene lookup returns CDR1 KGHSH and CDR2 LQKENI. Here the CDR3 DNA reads TGTGCCAGCTCAGAGTCGGCGGATTCCTACAATGAGCAGTTCTTC. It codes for CASSESADSYNEQFF.

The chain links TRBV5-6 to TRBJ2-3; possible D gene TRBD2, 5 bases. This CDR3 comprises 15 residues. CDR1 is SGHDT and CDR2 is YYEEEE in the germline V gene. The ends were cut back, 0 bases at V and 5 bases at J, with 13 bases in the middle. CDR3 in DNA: TGTGCCAGCAGCTTGGCCATCGGCAGCGGAGATACGCAGTATTTT. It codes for CASSLAIGSGDTQYF.

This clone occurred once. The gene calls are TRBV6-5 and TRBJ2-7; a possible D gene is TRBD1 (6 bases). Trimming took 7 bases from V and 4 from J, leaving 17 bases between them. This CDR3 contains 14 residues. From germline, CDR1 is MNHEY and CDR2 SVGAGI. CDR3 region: CASTPGTSFYEQYV. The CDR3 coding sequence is TGTGCCAGCACCCCAGGGACAAGTTTTTACGAGCAGTACGTC.

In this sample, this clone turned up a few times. The CDR3 protein is CASSPWDSPNTGELFF. In DNA form, the CDR3 reads TGTGCCAGCAGCCCATGGGACAGCCCGAACACCGGGGAGCTGTTTTTT. This chain links TRBV7-9 with TRBJ2-2, with 7 nucleotides matching TRBD1. CDR1 is SEHNR, CDR2 FQNEAQ, per germline (reference sequence). V shed 5 bases, J shed 0 bases, and the junction held 6 bases outside the gene matches. This CDR3 is built from 16 residues.

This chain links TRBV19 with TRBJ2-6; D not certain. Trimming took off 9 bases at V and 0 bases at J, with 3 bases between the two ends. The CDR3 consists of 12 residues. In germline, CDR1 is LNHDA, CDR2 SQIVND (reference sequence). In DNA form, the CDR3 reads TGTGCCAGCTCCTCTGGGGCCAACGTCCTGACTTTC. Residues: CASSSGANVLTF.

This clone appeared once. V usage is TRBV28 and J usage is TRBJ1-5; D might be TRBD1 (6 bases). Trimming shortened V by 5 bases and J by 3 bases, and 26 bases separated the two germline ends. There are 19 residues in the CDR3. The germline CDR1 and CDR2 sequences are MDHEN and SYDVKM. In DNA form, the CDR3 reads TGTGCCAGCAGTGATACCCCACAGGGTTGGGAAGTGTTCAATCAGCCCCAGCATTTT. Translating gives CASSDTPQGWEVFNQPQHF.

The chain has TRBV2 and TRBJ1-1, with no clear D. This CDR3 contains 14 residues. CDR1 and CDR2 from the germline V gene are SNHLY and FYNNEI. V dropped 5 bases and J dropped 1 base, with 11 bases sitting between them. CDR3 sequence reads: CASSLRTGNTEAFF. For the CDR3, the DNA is TGTGCCAGCAGTCTCCGGACTGGGAACACTGAAGCTTTCTTT.

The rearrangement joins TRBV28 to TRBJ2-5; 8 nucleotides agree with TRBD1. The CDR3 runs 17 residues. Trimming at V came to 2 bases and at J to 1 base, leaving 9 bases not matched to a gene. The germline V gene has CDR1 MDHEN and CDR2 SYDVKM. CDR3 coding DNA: TGTGCCAGCAGTTTAGGGACAGGCCCTTTAACCCAAGAGACCCAGTACTTC. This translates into CASSLGTGPLTQETQYF.

The CDR3 DNA follows: TGCGCCAGCAGCAACGGGGGGGTAGACGATCAGCCCCAGCATTTT. Translating gives CASSNGGVDDQPQHF. The chain joins TRBV5-1 to TRBJ1-5; a weak D match, TRBD1 (5 bases). Trimming took off 4 bases at V and 5 bases at J, with 16 bases between the two ends. Germline CDR1 and CDR2: SGHRS and YFSETQ. The CDR3 contains 15 residues.

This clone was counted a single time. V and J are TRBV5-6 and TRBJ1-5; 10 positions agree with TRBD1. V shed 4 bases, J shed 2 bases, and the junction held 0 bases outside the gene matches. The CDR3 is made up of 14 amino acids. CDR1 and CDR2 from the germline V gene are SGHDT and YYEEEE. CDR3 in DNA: TGTGCCAGCAGCGGGACAGGGGGCAATCAGCCCCAGCATTTT. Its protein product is CASSGTGGNQPQHF.

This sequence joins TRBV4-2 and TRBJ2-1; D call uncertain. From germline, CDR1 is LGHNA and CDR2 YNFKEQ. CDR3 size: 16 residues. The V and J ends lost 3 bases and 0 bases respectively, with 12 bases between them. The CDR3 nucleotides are TGTGCCAGCAGCCAGGCAGGCAGCCGCTCCTACAATGAGCAGTTCTTC. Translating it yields CASSQAGSRSYNEQFF.

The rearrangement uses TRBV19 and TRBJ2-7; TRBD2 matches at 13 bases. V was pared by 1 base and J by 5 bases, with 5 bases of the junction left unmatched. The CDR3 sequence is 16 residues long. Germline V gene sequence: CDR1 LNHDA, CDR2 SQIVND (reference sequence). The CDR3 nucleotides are TGTGCCAGTAGTATAGGGACTAGCGGGAGCAGGAACGAGCAGTACTTC. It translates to CASSIGTSGSRNEQYF.

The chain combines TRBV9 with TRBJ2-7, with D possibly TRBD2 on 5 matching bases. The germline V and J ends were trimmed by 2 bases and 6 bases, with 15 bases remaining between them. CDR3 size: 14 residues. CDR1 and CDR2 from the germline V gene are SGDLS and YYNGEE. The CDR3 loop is CASSVEGGVGEQYF. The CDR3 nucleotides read TGTGCCAGCAGCGTCGAGGGTGGCGTTGGCGAGCAGTACTTC. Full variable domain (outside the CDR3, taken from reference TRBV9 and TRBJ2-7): DSGVTQTPKHLITATGQRVTLRCSPRSGDLSVYWYQQSLDQGLQFLIQYYNGEERAKGNILERFSAQQFPDLHSELNLSSLELGDSALYFCASSVEGGVGEQYFGPGTRLTVT.